This TCR beta chain was sequenced in a study of blood T cell repertoires in COVID-19 (dated by TCRdb to 2019 to 2021). Background on the whole study: Samples covering the acute and convalescent phases of COVID-19 were provided by collaborators in the United States, Italy and Spain. The prospective study material was composed of cDNA or gDNA derived from T cells, B-cell-depleted T cells, or PBMCs. Subjects who had been exposed to COVID-19, were actively infected with it, or had recovered from it provided the deeply sampled blood TCRbeta repertoires that made up the dataset. A freely available public database, intended as a resource for researchers studying the immune response to SARS-CoV-2, is where the repertoires were released. Samples came from the ongoing ImmuneRACE study (first 160 participants) plus 1,254 subjects from 6 global collaborators. A de-identified subject ID, COVID-19 status, age in years and sex were almost always included in the sample metadata. Where available, HLA class I and class II types were obtained from metadata supplied by the sample provider rather than from assay-based typing.

TCRbeta CDR3 regions were amplified from genomic DNA by means of the immunoSEQ Assay, a bias-controlled multiplex PCR. As for the authors' bioinformatics: Nucleated cell counts per sample were estimated from amplification of reference gene primers within the assay. To quantify the absolute abundance of each unique TCRbeta CDR3 rearrangement, sequence reads were collapsed and filtered. For each sample, productive Simpson clonality was calculated as the square root of Simpson's diversity index over productive rearrangements. TCRdb stores this immuneACCESS table with in-frame sequences only. Part of the clones is absent; in the studies checked, under half of the shortfall reflects unresolved V genes, and no reason is known for the rest. Clonal size and the V and J genes are those of that table, whereas D and trimming came from the DNA. Recorded for this sample are under 250,000 clones; roughly 83% of them occurred a single time. The top ten clones comprise under 3% of the sample.

This clone was picked up one time. It has no known antigen specificity. Nothing much larger sits one base from this clone, and base qualities are not available. V was cut back by 11 bases and J by 0 bases, leaving a gap of 14 bases between them. The CDR3, from cysteine to phenylalanine, totals 14 residues. CDR3 DNA is the only sequence kept; it has 42 bases, read in frame from the first base. As encoded in the germline V gene, CDR1 is ENHRY while CDR2 is SYGVKD. The paper as a whole reports these results and caveats: The quantity of clinical and demographic metadata differed by source and by participant and was supplied without curation.

Collaborating institutions collected whole blood in K2EDTA tubes following their own protocols. Collaborator samples were shipped for TCRbeta analysis as frozen whole blood, isolated PBMCs, or DNA extracted from either sample type. The sample taken for sequencing was peripheral blood. The source is a woman in her 70s with active or convalescent COVID-19. The chain is assembled from TRBV10-3 and TRBJ1-3, and the D gene may be TRBD1, 5 bases matching. The DNA sequence reads TGTGCCTCGACGGACACGCTCTCTGGAAACACCATATATTTT. Its protein is CASTDTLSGNTIYF.